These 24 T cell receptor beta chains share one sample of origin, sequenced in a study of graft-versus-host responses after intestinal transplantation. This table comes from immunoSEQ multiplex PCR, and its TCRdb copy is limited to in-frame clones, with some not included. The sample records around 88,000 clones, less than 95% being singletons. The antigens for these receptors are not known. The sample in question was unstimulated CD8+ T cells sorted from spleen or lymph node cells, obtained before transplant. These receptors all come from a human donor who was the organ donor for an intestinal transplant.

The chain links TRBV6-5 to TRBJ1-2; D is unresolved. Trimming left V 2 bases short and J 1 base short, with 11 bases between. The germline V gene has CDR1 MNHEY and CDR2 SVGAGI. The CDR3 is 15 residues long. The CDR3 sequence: CASSYSYMDNYGYTF. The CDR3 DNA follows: TGTGCCAGCAGTTACAGCTATATGGATAACTATGGCTACACCTTC.

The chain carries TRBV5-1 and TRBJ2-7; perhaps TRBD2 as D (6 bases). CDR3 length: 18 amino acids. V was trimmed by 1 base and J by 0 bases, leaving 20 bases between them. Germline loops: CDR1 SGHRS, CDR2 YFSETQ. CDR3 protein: CASSLRSPTSRSSYEQYF. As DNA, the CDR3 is TGCGCCAGCAGCTTGCGATCCCCAACTAGCCGGAGCTCCTACGAGCAGTACTTC.

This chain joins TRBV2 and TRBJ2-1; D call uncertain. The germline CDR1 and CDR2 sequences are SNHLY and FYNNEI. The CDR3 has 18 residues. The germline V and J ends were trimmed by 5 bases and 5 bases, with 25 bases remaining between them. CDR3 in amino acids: CASSIFLRPGRYHNEQFF. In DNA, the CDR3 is TGTGCCAGCAGTATATTCCTAAGGCCGGGCCGCTACCACAATGAGCAGTTCTTC.

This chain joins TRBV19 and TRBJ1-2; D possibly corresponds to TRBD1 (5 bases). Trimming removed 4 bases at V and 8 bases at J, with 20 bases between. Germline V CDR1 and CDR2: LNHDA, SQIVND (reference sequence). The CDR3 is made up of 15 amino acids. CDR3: CASSTQLSGMRGYTF. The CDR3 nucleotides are TGTGCCAGTAGTACCCAACTTTCAGGGATGAGGGGCTACACCTTC.

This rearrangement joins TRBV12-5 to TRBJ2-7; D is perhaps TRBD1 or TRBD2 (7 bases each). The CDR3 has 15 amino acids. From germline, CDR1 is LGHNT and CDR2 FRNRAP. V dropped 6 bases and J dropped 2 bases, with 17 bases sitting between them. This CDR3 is CASGLTGRGTYEQYF. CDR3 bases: TGTGCTAGTGGCTTGACAGGGAGGGGTACCTACGAGCAGTACTTC.

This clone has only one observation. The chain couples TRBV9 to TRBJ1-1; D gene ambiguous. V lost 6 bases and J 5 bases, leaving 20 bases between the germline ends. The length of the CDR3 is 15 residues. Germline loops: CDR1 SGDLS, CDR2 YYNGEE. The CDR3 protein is CASKVTAGQETEAFF. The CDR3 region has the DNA TGTGCCAGCAAGGTAACTGCGGGCCAGGAGACTGAAGCTTTCTTT.

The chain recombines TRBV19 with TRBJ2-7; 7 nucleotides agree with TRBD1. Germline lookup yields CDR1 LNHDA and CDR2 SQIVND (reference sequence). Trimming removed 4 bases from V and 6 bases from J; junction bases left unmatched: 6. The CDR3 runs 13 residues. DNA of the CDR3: TGTGCCAGTAGTAAGACAGGGATTACCGAGCAGTACTTC. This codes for CASSKTGITEQYF.

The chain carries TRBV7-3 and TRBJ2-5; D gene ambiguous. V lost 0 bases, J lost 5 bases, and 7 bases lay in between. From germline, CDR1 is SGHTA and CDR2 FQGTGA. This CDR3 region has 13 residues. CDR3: CASSLTLRETQYF. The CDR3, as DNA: TGTGCCAGCAGCTTAACGTTGAGGGAGACCCAGTACTTC. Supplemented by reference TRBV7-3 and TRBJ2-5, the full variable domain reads GAGVSQTPSNKVTEKGKYVELRCDPISGHTALYWYRQSLGQGPEFLIYFQGTGAADDSGLPNDRFFAVRPEGSVSTLKIQRTERGDSAVYLCASSLTLRETQYFGPGTRLLVL.

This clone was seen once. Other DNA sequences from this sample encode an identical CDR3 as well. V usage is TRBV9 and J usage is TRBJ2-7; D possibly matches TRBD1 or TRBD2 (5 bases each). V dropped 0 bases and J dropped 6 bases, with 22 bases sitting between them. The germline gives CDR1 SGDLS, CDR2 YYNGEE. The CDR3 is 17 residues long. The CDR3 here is CASSVGGEGWKLGEQYF. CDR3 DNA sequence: TGTGCCAGCAGCGTAGGGGGTGAGGGGTGGAAATTAGGCGAGCAGTACTTC.

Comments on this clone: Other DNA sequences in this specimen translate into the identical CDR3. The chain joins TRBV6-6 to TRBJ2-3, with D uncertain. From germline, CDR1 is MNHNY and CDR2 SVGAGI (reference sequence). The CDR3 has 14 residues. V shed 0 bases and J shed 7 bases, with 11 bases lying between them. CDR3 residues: CASSYSLEPYTQYF. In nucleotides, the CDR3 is TGTGCCAGCAGTTACTCGCTTGAACCTTATACGCAGTATTTT.

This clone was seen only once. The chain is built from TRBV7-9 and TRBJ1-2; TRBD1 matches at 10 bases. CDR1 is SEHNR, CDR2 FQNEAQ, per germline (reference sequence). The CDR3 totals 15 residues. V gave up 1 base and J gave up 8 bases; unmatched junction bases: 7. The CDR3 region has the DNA TGTGCCAGCAGCTTAGTGTCGGGACAGGGGAACGGCTACACCTTC. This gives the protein CASSLVSGQGNGYTF.

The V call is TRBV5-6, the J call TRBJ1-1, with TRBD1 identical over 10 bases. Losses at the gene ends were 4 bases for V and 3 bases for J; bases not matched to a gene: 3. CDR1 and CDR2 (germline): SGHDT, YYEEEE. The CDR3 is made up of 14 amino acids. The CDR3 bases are TGTGCCAGCAGCCCCGGACAGGGGGACACTGAAGCTTTCTTT. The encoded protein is CASSPGQGDTEAFF.

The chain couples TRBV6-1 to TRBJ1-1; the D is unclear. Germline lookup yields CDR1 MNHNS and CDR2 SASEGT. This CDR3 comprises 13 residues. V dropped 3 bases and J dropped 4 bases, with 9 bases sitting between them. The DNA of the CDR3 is TGTGCCAGCAGTGAGGGTCGGGGCACTGAAGCTTTCTTT. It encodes CASSEGRGTEAFF.

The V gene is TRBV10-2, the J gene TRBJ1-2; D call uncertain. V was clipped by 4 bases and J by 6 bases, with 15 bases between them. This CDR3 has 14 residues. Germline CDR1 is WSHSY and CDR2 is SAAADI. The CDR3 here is CASSGGVRAHGYTF. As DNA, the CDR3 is TGCGCCAGCAGTGGGGGAGTCCGCGCCCATGGCTACACCTTC.

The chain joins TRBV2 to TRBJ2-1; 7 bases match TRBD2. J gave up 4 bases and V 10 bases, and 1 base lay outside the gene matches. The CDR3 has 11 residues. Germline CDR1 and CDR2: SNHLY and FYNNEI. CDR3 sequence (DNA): TGTGCCACCGGGAGGTACAATGAGCAGTTCTTC. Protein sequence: CATGRYNEQFF.

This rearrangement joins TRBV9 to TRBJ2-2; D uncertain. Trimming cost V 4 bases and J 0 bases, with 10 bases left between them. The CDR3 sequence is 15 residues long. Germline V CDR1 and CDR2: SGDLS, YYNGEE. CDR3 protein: CASSPHETNTGELFF. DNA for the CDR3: TGTGCCAGCAGCCCCCATGAGACGAACACCGGGGAGCTGTTTTTT.

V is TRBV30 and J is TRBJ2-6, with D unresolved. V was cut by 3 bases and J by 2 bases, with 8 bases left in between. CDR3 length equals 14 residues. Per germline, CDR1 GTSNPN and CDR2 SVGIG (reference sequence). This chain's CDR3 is CAWRPGAGANVLTF. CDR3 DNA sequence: TGTGCCTGGAGGCCCGGCGCTGGGGCCAACGTCCTGACTTTC. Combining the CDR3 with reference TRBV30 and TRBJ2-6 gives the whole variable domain SQTIHQWPATLVQPVGSPLSLECTVEGTSNPNLYWYRQAAGRGLQLLFYSVGIGQISSEVPQNLSASRPQDRQFILSSKKLLLSDSGFYLCAWRPGAGANVLTFGAGSRLTVL.

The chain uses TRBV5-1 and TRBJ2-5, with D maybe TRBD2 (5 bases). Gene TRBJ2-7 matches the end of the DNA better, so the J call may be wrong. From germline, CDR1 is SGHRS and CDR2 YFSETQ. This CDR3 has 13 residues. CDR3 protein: CASRAGGSYEQYF. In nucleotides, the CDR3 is TGCGCCAGCAGGGCCGGAGGAAGCTACGAGCAGTACTTC.

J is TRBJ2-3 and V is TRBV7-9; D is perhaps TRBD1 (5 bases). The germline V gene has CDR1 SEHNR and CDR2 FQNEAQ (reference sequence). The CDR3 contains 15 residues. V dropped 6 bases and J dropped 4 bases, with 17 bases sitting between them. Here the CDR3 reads CASRVGQTSADTQYF. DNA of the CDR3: TGTGCCAGCAGGGTGGGGCAGACCTCCGCAGATACGCAGTATTTT.

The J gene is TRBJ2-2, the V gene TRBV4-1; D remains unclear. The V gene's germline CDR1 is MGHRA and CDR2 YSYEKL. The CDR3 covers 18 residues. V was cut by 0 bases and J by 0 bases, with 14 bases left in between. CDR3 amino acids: CASSQDLMAQPNTGELFF. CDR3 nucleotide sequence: TGCGCCAGCAGCCAAGATTTGATGGCGCAGCCGAACACCGGGGAGCTGTTTTTT.

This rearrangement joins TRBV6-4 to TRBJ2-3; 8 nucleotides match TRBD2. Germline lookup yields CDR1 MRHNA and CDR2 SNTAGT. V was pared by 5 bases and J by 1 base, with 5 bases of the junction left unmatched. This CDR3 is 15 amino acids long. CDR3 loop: CASSRGGAGTDTQYF. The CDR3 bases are TGTGCCAGCAGTCGGGGGGGGGCCGGCACAGATACGCAGTATTTT.

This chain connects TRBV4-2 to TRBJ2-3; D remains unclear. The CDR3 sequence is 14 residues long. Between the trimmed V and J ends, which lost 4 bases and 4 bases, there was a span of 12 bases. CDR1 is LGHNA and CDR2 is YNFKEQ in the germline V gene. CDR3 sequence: CASSRGHLSDTQYF. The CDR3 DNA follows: TGTGCCAGCAGCCGAGGCCACCTCTCAGATACGCAGTATTTT.

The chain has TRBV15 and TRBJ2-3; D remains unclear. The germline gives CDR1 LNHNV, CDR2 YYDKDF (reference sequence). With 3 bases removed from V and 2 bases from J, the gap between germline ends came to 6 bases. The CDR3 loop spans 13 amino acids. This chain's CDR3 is CATSRVNTDTQYF. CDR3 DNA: TGTGCCACCAGCAGGGTTAACACAGATACGCAGTATTTT.

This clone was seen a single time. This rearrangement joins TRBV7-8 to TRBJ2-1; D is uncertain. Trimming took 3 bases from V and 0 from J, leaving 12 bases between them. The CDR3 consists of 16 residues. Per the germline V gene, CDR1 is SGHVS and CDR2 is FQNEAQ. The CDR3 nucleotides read TGTGCCAGCAGCTTTCATGGCGGAAACTCCTACAATGAGCAGTTCTTC. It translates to CASSFHGGNSYNEQFF.